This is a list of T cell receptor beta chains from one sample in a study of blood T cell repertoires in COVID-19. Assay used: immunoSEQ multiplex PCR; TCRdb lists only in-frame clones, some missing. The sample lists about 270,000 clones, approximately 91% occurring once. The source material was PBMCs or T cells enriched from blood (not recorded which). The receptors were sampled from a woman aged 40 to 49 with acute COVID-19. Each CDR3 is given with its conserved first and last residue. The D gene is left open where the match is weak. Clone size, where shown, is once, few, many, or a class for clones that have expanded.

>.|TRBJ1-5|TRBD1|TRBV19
CASGDRFNQPQHF
TGTGCCAGTGGGGACAGGTTCAATCAGCCCCAGCATTTT
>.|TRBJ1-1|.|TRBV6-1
CASSDRVTEAFF
TGTGCCAGCAGTGACAGGGTCACTGAAGCTTTCTTT
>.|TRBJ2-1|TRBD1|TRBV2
CASSEATGGLEQFF
TGTGCCAGCAGTGAAGCGACAGGGGGGCTTGAGCAGTTCTTC
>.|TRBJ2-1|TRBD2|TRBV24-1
CATTGEGRNEQFF
TGTGCCACCACCGGGGAGGGGCGCAATGAGCAGTTCTTC
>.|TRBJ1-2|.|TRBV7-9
CASSRRTEDGYTF
TGTGCCAGCAGCCGCCGGACAGAAGATGGCTACACCTTC
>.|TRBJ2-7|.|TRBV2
CASSVQVTLDEQYF
TGTGCCAGCAGTGTCCAGGTAACCCTCGACGAGCAGTACTTC
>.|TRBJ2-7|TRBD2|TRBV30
CAYGTSGLEQYF
TGTGCCTACGGGACTAGTGGTCTCGAGCAGTACTTC
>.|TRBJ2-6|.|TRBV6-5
CASSRDLAGANVLTF
TGTGCCAGCAGTCGGGACTTGGCTGGGGCCAACGTCCTGACTTTC
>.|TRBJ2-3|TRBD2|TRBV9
CASSLAGGTDTQYF
TGTGCCAGCAGCTTAGCGGGAGGGACAGATACGCAGTATTTT
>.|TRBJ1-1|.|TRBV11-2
CASSLVRGANTEAFF
TGTGCCAGCAGCCTGGTTCGGGGGGCGAACACTGAAGCTTTCTTT
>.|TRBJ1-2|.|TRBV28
CATTDRQGGYTF
TGTGCCACCACCGACAGGCAGGGTGGCTACACCTTC
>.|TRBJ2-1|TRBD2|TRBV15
CATSRDRLAGRDEQFF
TGTGCCACCAGCAGAGATCGACTAGCGGGACGGGATGAGCAGTTCTTC
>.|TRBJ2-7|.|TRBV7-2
CASSFDPGDHEQYF
TGTGCCAGCAGCTTCGACCCGGGAGACCACGAGCAGTACTTC
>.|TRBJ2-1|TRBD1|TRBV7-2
CASSNMPGQSNEQFF
TGTGCCAGCAGCAATATGCCGGGACAGAGCAATGAGCAGTTCTTC
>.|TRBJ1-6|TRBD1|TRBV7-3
CASSFDRGASSPLHF
TGTGCCAGCAGCTTCGACAGGGGTGCGTCTTCACCCCTCCACTTT
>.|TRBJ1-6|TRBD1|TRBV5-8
CASSLRGRNDSPLHF
TGTGCCAGCAGCTTAAGGGGGCGTAATGATTCACCCCTCCACTTT
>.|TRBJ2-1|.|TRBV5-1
CASKEGPESYNEQFF
TGCGCCAGCAAGGAGGGCCCTGAATCCTACAATGAGCAGTTCTTC
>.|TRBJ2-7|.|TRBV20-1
CSASGQGVYEQYF
TGCAGTGCTAGTGGTCAGGGCGTCTACGAGCAGTACTTC
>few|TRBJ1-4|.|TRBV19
CASSPGEGPNEKLFF
TGTGCCAGTAGCCCCGGGGAGGGGCCAAATGAAAAACTGTTTTTT
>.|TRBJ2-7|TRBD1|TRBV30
CAWTRRDSISYEQYF
TGTGCCTGGACAAGAAGGGACAGCATTTCCTACGAGCAGTACTTC
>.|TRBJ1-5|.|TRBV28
CASSPDRYNQPQHF
TGTGCCAGCAGTCCCGACAGGTACAATCAGCCCCAGCATTTT
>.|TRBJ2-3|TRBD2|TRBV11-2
CASSLVLAGGQDTQYF
TGTGCCAGCAGCTTAGTGTTAGCGGGAGGACAAGATACGCAGTATTTT
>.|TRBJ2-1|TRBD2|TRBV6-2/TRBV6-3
CASSRGGSGRAGEQFF
TGTGCCAGCAGTCGTGGTGGTAGCGGGAGGGCCGGGGAGCAGTTCTTC
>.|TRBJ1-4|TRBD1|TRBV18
CASSPDPTGVGKNEKLFF
TGTGCCAGCTCACCAGACCCGACAGGGGTGGGGAAAAATGAAAAACTGTTTTTT
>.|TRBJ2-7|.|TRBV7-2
CASSEGSPGLISYEQYF
TGTGCCAGCAGCGAGGGGTCCCCGGGACTTATCTCCTACGAGCAGTACTTC
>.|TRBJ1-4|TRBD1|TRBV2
CASSEGLDRPPSEKLFF
TGTGCCAGCAGTGAAGGGTTGGACAGGCCACCGAGTGAAAAACTGTTTTTT